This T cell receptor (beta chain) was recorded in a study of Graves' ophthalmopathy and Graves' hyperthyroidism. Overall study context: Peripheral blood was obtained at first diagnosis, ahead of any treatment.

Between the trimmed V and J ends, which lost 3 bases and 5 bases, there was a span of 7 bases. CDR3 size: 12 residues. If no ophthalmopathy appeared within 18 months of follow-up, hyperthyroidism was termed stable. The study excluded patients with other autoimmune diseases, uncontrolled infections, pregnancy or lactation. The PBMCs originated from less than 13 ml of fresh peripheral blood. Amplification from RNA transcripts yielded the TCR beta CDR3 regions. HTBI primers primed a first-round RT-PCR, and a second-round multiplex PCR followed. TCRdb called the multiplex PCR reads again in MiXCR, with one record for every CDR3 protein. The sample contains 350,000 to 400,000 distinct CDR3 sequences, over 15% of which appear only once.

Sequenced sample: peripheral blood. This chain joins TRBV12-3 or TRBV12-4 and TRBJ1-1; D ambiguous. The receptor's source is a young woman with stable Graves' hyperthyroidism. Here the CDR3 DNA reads TGTGCCAGCAGTTTCTATAAGACTGAAGCTTTCTTT. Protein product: CASSFYKTEAFF.